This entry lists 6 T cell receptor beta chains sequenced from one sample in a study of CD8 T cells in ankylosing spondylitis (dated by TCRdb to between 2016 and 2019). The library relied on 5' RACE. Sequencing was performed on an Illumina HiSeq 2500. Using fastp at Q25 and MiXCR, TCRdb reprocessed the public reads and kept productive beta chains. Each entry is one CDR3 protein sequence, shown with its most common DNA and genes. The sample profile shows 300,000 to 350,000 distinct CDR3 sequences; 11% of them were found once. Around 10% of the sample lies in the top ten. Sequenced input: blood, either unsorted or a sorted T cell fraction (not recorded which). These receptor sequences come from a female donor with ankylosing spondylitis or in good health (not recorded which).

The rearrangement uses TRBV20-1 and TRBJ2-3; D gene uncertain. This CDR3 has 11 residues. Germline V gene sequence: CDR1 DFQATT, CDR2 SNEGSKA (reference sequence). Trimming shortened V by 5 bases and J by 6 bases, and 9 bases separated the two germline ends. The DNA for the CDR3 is TGCAGTGCTCCCCTATTGGATACGCAGTATTTT. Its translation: CSAPLLDTQYF.

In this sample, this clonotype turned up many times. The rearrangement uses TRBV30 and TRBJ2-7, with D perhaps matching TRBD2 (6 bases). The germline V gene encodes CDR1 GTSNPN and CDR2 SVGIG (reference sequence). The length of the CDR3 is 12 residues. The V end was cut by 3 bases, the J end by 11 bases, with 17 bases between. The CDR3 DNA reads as TGTGCCTGGAGCCATTTTGGAGGGTTGGAGTACTTC. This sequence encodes CAWSHFGGLEYF.

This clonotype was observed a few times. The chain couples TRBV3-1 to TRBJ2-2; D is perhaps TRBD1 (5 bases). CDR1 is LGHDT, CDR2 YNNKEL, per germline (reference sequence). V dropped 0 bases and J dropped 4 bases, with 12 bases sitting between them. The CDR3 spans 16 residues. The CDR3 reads CASSQEGAPGTGELFF. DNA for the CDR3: TGTGCCAGCAGCCAAGAAGGGGCGCCGGGCACCGGGGAGCTGTTTTTT.

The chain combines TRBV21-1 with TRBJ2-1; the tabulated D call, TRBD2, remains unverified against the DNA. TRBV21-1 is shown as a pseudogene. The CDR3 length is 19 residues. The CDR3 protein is CASSRLREGYRSSYNEQFF. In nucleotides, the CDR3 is TGTGCCAGCAGCAGGTTGCGGGAGGGATACAGGAGCTCCTACAATGAGCAGTTCTTC.

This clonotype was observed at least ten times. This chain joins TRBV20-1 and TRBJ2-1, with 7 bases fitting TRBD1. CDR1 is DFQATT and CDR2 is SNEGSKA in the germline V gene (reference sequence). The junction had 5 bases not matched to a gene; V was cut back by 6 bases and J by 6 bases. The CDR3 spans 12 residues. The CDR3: CSAGTVSNEQFF. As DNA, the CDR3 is TGCAGTGCCGGGACAGTTTCCAATGAGCAGTTCTTC.

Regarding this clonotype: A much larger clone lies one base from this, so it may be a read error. CDR3 sequence (DNA): TGTGCCAGCAGTGAATATGCAGGGGCCACAGATACGCAGTATTTT. It codes for CASSEYAGATDTQYF. The rearrangement joins TRBV25-1 to TRBJ2-3, with D possibly being TRBD1 (6 bases). The CDR3 sequence is 15 residues long. Trimming pared 0 bases from V and 2 bases from J, leaving 9 bases between. Germline values: CDR1 MGHDK, CDR2 SYGVNS. Full variable domain (rest looked up from reference TRBV25-1 and TRBJ2-3): EADIYQTPRYLVIGTGKKITLECSQTMGHDKMYWYQQDPGMELHLIHYSYGVNSTEKGDLSSESTVSRIRTEHFPLTLESARPSHTSQYLCASSEYAGATDTQYFGPGTRLTVL.